This note documents a single T cell receptor beta chain sequence. This specimen comes from a study of blood T cell repertoires in COVID-19. Clones were read by immunoSEQ multiplex PCR, and TCRdb kept only the in-frame ones, dropping some. This sample has around 420,000 clones, with approximately 86% found just once. This receptor was identified in a woman between 35 and 50 years old with acute COVID-19. Sequenced sample: PBMCs or T cells enriched from blood (not recorded which).

The CDR3 region is CAISIQRGQGNIGNTIYF. The DNA for the CDR3 is TGTGCCATCAGTATTCAGCGGGGACAGGGTAATATCGGAAACACCATATATTTT. The chain joins TRBV10-3 to TRBJ1-3; the match to TRBD1 covers 9 bases. CDR1 and CDR2 from the germline V gene are ENHRY and SYGVKD. After removal of 5 bases from V and 4 bases from J, the junction contained 15 bases not matched to a gene. CDR3 size: 18 residues.